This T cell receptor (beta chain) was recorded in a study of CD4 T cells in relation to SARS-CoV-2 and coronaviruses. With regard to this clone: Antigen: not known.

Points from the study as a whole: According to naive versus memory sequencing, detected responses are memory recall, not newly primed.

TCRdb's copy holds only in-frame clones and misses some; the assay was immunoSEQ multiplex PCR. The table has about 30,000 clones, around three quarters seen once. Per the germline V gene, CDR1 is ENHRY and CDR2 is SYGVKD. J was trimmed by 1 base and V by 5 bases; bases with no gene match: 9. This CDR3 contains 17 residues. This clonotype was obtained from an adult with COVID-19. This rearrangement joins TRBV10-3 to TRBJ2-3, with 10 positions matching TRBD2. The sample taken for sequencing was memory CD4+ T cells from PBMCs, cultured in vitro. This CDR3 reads CAISPGTSVGGTDTQYF. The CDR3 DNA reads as TGTGCCATCAGTCCCGGGACTAGCGTGGGGGGCACAGATACGCAGTATTTT.